This entry features one T cell receptor beta chain sequence. Its antigen target is currently unknown. Per-base quality was not reported, and no clone a single base away is much larger than it. FACS was used to sort CD4+ or CD8+ cells into naive T cells, defined as CD45RA+, and memory T cells, defined as CD45RO+. A couple of healthy control subjects provided the T cells used for TCR sequencing. For the mixed lymphocyte reactions, sorted T cell subsets left unstimulated acted as baseline controls. The Qiagen DNeasy Blood & Tissue Kit was used to extract genomic DNA. This specimen belongs to a study of regulatory dendritic cells for organ transplantation (dated by TCRdb to about 2017). For context, the study as a whole: The TCRbeta repertoires of sorted naive and memory CD4+ and CD8+ T cells were sequenced before and after allostimulation with regulatory or mature dendritic cells. Overall study results and their limits: The authors pointed out considerable heterogeneity between individuals in the alloreactive memory CD8+ T cell pool, and only a couple of subjects were sequenced. In both subjects, allostimulation led to expansion of memory CD8+ clones, though the expansion induced by regulatory dendritic cells appeared to be more limited than that induced by mature dendritic cells. Repertoires were highly diverse in naive CD4+ and CD8+ T cells, less diverse in memory cells, and most oligoclonal in memory CD8+ cells. Among the resting subsets, the most alloreactive TCR clonotypes were found in memory CD8+ T cells.

The junction shows trimming of 4 bases on V and 4 bases on J, and the gene matches do not reach 4 bases of it. The germline V gene provides CDR1 SGHDT and CDR2 YYEEEE. Reading from cysteine to phenylalanine, the CDR3 counts 15 amino acids. CDR3 DNA only is kept here, 45 bases in frame from base 1. TCRbeta CDR3 regions were amplified by multiplexed two-step PCR using Vbeta-specific forward primers and Jbeta-specific reverse primers. Through the immunoSEQ service, TCRbeta libraries were sequenced on an Illumina instrument. Processing in the source paper ran as follows. IMGT annotation was used to assign V, D and J genes, and synthetic CDR3 analogues were used to correct the counts for multiplex PCR bias. Repertoire clonality was computed in the immunoSEQ Analyzer as one minus normalized Shannon entropy. Clonal expansion was defined using Fisher's exact test with Benjamini-Hochberg false discovery rate control and a two-tailed threshold of P<0.01. TCRdb re-hosts the immuneACCESS table, in-frame sequences only. Its copies lack some clones; in the studies checked, an unresolved V gene accounts for under half of them, and the cause for the rest is not known. Clone size and V and J calls were adopted from that table, with D and trimming inferred from the DNA. This sample gives roughly 27,000 clones in total; roughly 85% of them show up just once. Around 0.43% of the sample lies in the top ten.

The rearranged chain carries TRBV5-6 and TRBJ2-3; TRBD2 agrees with 12 junctional bases. The sequencing sample was made of naive CD8+ T cells from blood. This sample's cell subset or site label indicates: CD45RA+ naive T cells. The origin of this receptor is a human donor in good health. The nucleotide sequence is TGTGCCAGCAGCCTACTAGCGGGGGGCCCAGATACGCAGTATTTT. The resulting protein is CASSLLAGGPDTQYF.